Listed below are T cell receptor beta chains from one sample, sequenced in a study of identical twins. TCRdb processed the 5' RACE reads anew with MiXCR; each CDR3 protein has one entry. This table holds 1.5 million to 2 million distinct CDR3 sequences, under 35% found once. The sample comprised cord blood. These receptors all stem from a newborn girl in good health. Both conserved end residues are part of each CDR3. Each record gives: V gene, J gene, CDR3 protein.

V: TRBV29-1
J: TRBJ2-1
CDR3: CSVEVWGSYNEQFF

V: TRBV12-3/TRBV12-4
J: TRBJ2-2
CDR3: CASSPMRLRPNTGELFF

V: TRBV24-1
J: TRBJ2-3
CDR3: CATSDTGFTDTQYF

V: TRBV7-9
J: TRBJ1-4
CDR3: CASSPDRSNEKLFF

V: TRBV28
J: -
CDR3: CASSSRISGWYEQYF

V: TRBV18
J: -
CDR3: CAVSEETQYF

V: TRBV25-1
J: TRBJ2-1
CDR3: CASSGPRTSGYPYNEQFF

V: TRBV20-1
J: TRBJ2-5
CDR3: CSARDITETQYF

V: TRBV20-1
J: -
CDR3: CSARGLIGAQGSYNEQYF

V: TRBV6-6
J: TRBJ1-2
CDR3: CASSYSGDRVTGYGYTF

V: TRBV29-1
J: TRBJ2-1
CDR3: CSVGGHSYNEQFF

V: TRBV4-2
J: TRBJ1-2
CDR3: CASSRTRGQGEGYTF

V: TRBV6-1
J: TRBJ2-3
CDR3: CASSELGASTQYF

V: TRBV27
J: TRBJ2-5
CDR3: CASSLSGLASEQYF

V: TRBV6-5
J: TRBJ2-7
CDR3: CASSYGPSGIYDYEQYF

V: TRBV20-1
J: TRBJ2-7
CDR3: CSARDSGSVYF

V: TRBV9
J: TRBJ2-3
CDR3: CASSVAVRASGTDTQYF

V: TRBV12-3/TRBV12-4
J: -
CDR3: CASSFGQGASGDEQYF

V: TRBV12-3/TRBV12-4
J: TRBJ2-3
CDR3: CASSLDQLAEDTRYF

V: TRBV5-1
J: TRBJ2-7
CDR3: CAGSGTASSYEQYF

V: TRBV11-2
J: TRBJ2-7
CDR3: CASSLEAGGTYEQYF

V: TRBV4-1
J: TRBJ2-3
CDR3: CASSRLAGGIRDTQYF

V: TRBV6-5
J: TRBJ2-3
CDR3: CASTDDPGDTQYF

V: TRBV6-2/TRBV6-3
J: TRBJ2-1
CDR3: CASSSFGLGFF

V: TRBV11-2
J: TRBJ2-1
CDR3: CASSLYTSGAEQFF

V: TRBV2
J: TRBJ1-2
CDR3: CASSEWTGGYGYTF

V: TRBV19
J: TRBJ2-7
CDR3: CASSTRGYEQYF

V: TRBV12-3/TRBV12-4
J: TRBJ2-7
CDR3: CASREQDSSYEQYF

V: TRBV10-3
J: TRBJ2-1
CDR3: CAITGTGSYNEQFF